This T cell receptor (beta chain) comes out of a study of CD8+ T cells in alopecia areata. cDNA serving as the sequencing template came from extracted, reverse transcribed RNA. The data were produced by immunoSEQ multiplex PCR, yet TCRdb's version contains in-frame clones alone and is incomplete. The profile shows 90,000 to 150,000 clones, about 50% of them singletons. Trimming shortened V by 1 base and J by 2 bases, and 6 bases separated the two germline ends. Germline V lookup: CDR1 MGHRA, CDR2 YSYEKL. The CDR3 has 13 amino acids. For this clone: What it binds is unknown.

Regarding treatment: oral pan-JAK inhibitor, 5-10 mg twice daily. A FACSAria was used to sort CD4+ and CD8+ T cells. These cells came from PBMCs. Overall study results and limits: Lesional scalp, notably in alopecia totalis/universalis, had clonality above that of normal scalp.

The specimen comprised CD4+ T cells sorted from blood, sampled at week 4, from a patient treated with tofacitinib. This sequence was found in a human donor with alopecia areata. The V and J genes are TRBV4-1 and TRBJ2-7, with a tentative D call TRBD2 (5 bases). The CDR3 DNA reads as TGCGCCAGCAGCCAAGGAGGGACCTACGAGCAGTACTTC. Its protein is CASSQGGTYEQYF.